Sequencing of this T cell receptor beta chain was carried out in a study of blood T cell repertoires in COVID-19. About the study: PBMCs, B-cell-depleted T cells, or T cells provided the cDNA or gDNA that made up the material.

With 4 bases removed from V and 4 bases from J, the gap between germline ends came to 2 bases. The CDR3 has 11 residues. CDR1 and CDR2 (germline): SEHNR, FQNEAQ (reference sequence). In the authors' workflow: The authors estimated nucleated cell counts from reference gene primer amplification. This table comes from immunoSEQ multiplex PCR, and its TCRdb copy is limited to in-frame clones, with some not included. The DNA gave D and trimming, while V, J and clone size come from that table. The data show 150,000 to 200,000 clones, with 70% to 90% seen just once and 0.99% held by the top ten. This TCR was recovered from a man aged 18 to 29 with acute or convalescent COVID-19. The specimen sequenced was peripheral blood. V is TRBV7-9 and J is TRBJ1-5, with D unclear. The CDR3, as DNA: TGTGCCAGCAGCTCTAATCAGCCCCAGCATTTT. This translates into CASSSNQPQHF.